These 18 T cell receptor beta chains were all obtained from the same sample, sequenced in a study of T cell repertoires in cytomegalovirus infection (dated by TCRdb to between 2018 and 2021). TCRdb records Illumina HiSeq 1500 as the sequencer. Using fastp trimming at Q25 and MiXCR clonotype assembly, TCRdb reanalyzed the public sequencing data and kept in-frame beta chains. Records with the same CDR3 protein are collapsed into one entry carrying the most frequent genes and DNA. For this sample there are 300,000 to 400,000 distinct CDR3 sequences; less than 20% appear just once. Of the sample, 8.7% falls within the top ten clones. Sequencing was carried out using PBMCs. The receptors derive from a human donor in good health (CMV status not recorded). Some clones in this sample may be carry-over from other donors' samples.

This clonotype has a count of ten or more. The V call is TRBV12-3 or TRBV12-4, the J call TRBJ2-3; 9 bases line up with TRBD1. V was clipped by 6 bases and J by 2 bases; unmatched bases: 9. The CDR3 loop spans 16 amino acids. The CDR3 loop is CASSRRDRATTDTQYF. The CDR3 coding sequence is TGTGCCAGCAGCCGCCGGGACAGGGCGACCACAGATACGCAGTATTTT.

V is TRBV25-1 and J is TRBJ1-2, with D possibly TRBD1 on 6 matching bases. The CDR3 has 13 residues. Looked up from germline, CDR1 is MGHDK and CDR2 is SYGVNS. Deletions cut 7 bases from V and 8 bases from J, with 17 bases between. The CDR3 sequence is CASIPGPGAGYTF. The CDR3, as DNA: TGTGCCAGCATTCCGGGCCCGGGGGCCGGCTACACCTTC.

This clonotype showed up just a few times. V and J are TRBV5-4 and TRBJ2-7; either TRBD1 or TRBD2 may fit D (5 bases each). The CDR3 sequence is 15 residues long. CDR1 is SGHNT, CDR2 YYREEE, per germline (reference sequence). Trimming pared 4 bases from V and 1 base from J, leaving 15 bases between. The CDR3 region is CASSNAEGSSYEQYF. The CDR3 nucleotides read TGTGCCAGCAGCAATGCCGAGGGGTCATCCTACGAGCAGTACTTC.

There are a few counts of this clonotype. The V and J genes are TRBV7-2 and TRBJ1-1, with a tentative D call TRBD1 (5 bases). The CDR3 runs 15 residues. CDR1 and CDR2 (germline): SGHTA, FQGNSA. Trimming removed 3 bases from V and 0 bases from J, with 11 bases in between. This chain's CDR3 is CASSFTGLMNTEAFF. DNA of the CDR3: TGTGCCAGCAGCTTTACAGGACTTATGAACACTGAAGCTTTCTTT.

This clonotype occurred many times. The chain joins TRBV7-2 to TRBJ2-3; the D is unclear. Trimming took 5 bases from V and 1 from J, leaving 13 bases between them. The CDR3 has 15 residues. Germline lookup yields CDR1 SGHTA and CDR2 FQGNSA. CDR3 nucleotides: TGTGCCAGCAGCCACAACACCGTTGGCACAGATACGCAGTATTTT. Translating gives CASSHNTVGTDTQYF.

This clonotype was found many times. The chain has TRBV7-9 and TRBJ2-1, with 9 bases fitting TRBD2. Trimming cost V 4 bases and J 8 bases; bases outside gene matches: 12. Germline CDR1 SEHNR, CDR2 FQNEAQ (reference sequence). This CDR3 spans 16 amino acids. The CDR3 nucleotides read TGTGCCAGCAGCTCGTCGGGACTAGCCGCCCTCTATGAGCAGTTCTTC. Amino acid sequence: CASSSSGLAALYEQFF.

The chain recombines TRBV2 with TRBJ2-2; D may be TRBD1 (6 bases). Trimming removed 6 bases at V and 0 bases at J, with 14 bases between. The CDR3 runs to 16 residues. CDR1 SNHLY and CDR2 FYNNEI come from the germline V gene. The CDR3 nucleotides are TGTGCCAGCAGACAATTAGACAGGACGAACACCGGGGAGCTGTTTTTT. It yields the protein CASRQLDRTNTGELFF.

V is TRBV12-3 or TRBV12-4 and J is TRBJ2-3, with TRBD2 identical over 8 bases. V shed 5 bases and J 3 bases; nucleotides not matched to a gene: 7. This CDR3 has 15 residues. The CDR3 nucleotides are TGTGCCAGCAGTCCTGACCCGGGGGGGACAGATACGCAGTATTTT. This sequence encodes CASSPDPGGTDTQYF.

This clonotype was seen only a few times. This sequence joins TRBV6-6 and TRBJ2-3, with D perhaps TRBD2 (6 bases). The CDR3 is made up of 15 amino acids. Germline CDR1 and CDR2: MNHNY and SVGAGI (reference sequence). V lost 0 bases and J 3 bases, leaving 10 bases between the germline ends. The DNA for the CDR3 is TGTGCCAGCAGTTACTCCCCACTAGCAACAGATACGCAGTATTTT. It codes for CASSYSPLATDTQYF.

This clonotype occurred many times. The chain couples TRBV7-2 to TRBJ2-2; tentatively, D is TRBD1 (5 bases). Per germline, CDR1 SGHTA and CDR2 FQGNSA. The CDR3 is made up of 13 amino acids. V was cut by 8 bases and J by 6 bases, with 13 bases left in between. CDR3 in DNA: TGTGCCAGCCGCAGGGTCAGGGCCGGGGAGCTGTTTTTT. This sequence encodes CASRRVRAGELFF.

This clonotype was seen at least ten times. The J gene is TRBJ2-1, the V gene TRBV7-2; no clear D. V lost 5 bases to trimming and J lost 0 bases, with 5 bases between them. This CDR3 contains 13 residues. The V gene's germline CDR1 is SGHTA and CDR2 FQGNSA. This chain's CDR3 is CASSDNSYNEQFF. The CDR3 nucleotides are TGTGCCAGCAGCGACAACTCCTACAATGAGCAGTTCTTC. Looking up the rest from reference TRBV7-2 and TRBJ2-1 gives the full variable domain: GAGVSQSPSNKVTEKGKDVELRCDPISGHTALYWYRQSLGQGLEFLIYFQGNSAPDKSGLPSDRFSAERTGGSVSTLTIQRTQQEDSAVYLCASSDNSYNEQFFGPGTRLTVL.

The chain recombines TRBV6-6 with TRBJ1-2; D may be TRBD1 (6 bases). Per germline, CDR1 MNHNY and CDR2 SVGAGI (reference sequence). V was shortened by 4 bases and J by 0 bases, with 18 bases between the two germline ends. CDR3 length: 17 residues. Here the CDR3 DNA reads TGTGCCAGCAGTTCCCCCCTGGGGACAACGACTAACTATGGCTACACCTTC. The encoded protein is CASSSPLGTTTNYGYTF.

CDR3 sequence (DNA): TGTGCCAGCAGCGTCGAGACAGGGCGAGATACGCAGTATTTT. This encodes CASSVETGRDTQYF. J is TRBJ2-3 and V is TRBV7-6; 7 bases are a match to TRBD1. V was clipped by 5 bases and J by 5 bases; unmatched bases: 7. The CDR3 has 14 residues. The germline gives CDR1 SGHVS, CDR2 FNYEAQ.

This clonotype was recorded a few times. Here the CDR3 DNA reads TGTGCCAGCAGCTTGGGTAGCGGGAGGAAAGAGACCCAGTACTTC. Translation gives CASSLGSGRKETQYF. V gene TRBV5-4 combines with J gene TRBJ2-5; 10 positions agree with TRBD2. CDR3 length: 15 amino acids. V was pared by 0 bases and J by 3 bases, with 2 bases of the junction left unmatched. Germline assignment: CDR1 SGHNT and CDR2 YYREEE (reference sequence).

This clonotype was seen at least ten times. The chain is built from TRBV4-1 and TRBJ2-7, with TRBD2 matching over 11 bases. The germline CDR1 and CDR2 sequences are MGHRA and YSYEKL. The length of the CDR3 is 15 residues. V shed 4 bases and J 2 bases; nucleotides not matched to a gene: 4. The CDR3 DNA is TGCGCCAGCAGCCTTAGACTAGCGGGGACCTACGAGCAGTACTTC. Translated: CASSLRLAGTYEQYF.

This clonotype was observed a few times. The chain joins TRBV11-2 to TRBJ2-7; TRBD2 matches at 14 bases. Germline V gene sequence: CDR1 SGHAT, CDR2 FQNNGV. J lost 4 bases, V lost 5 bases, and 7 bases had no gene match. The CDR3 extends over 16 amino acids. The CDR3 region is CASSLGTSGRGYEQYF. The DNA for the CDR3 is TGTGCCAGCAGCCTCGGGACTAGCGGGAGAGGTTACGAGCAGTACTTC.

This clonotype appeared a few times. The CDR3 nucleotides are TGTGCCAGCAGAACATGGGGAGCTGACTACACCTTC. Its translation: CASRTWGADYTF. This chain joins TRBV6-1 and TRBJ1-2; D is unresolved. The V gene lost 6 bases and the J gene lost 10 bases, with 15 bases spanning the gap. Per germline, CDR1 MNHNS and CDR2 SASEGT. The CDR3 length is 12 residues.

The chain is built from TRBV6-1 and TRBJ2-7; 10 positions agree with TRBD1. Germline CDR1 MNHNS, CDR2 SASEGT. V shed 5 bases and J 3 bases; nucleotides not matched to a gene: 10. This CDR3 is built from 16 residues. DNA of the CDR3: TGTGCCAGCAGTTCTCCGGACAGGGGGAAGATCTACGAGCAGTACTTC. It yields the protein CASSSPDRGKIYEQYF.